This T cell receptor (beta chain) was captured by sequencing in a study of T cells in Graves' hyperthyroidism and ophthalmopathy. It was RNA transcripts that yielded the amplified TCR beta CDR3 regions. First-round RT-PCR targeting the TCR CDR3 was performed with the HTBI primer set. Via MiXCR, TCRdb re-called the multiplex PCR reads, giving one row per CDR3 protein. The sample holds hundreds of thousands of distinct CDR3 sequences, 38% seen once. A few counts support this clonotype. Its antigen is not known. Study results and limitations: Most expanded thyroid clonotypes above 0.001 also appeared in blood. Progression to ophthalmopathy was predicted a median of 6.5 months early.

The V and J ends lost 10 bases and 13 bases respectively, with 11 bases between them. Germline loops: CDR1 MGHDK, CDR2 SYGVNS. The CDR3 is 10 residues long. This chain uses TRBV25-1 with TRBJ1-6; unclear D gene. The material sequenced was blood. The clonotype originates from a young man with Graves' hyperthyroidism. The CDR3 DNA sequence: TGTGCCACCGGCGGGAGCCCCCTCCACTTT. It translates to CATGGSPLHF.